These 6 T cell receptor beta chains came from one sample sequenced in a study of T cells in Graves' hyperthyroidism and ophthalmopathy. Amplification yielded TCR beta CDR3 regions, with RNA transcripts as the source. The TCR CDR3 was amplified in a first-round RT-PCR using the HTBI primer set. TCRdb redid the calling of the multiplex PCR reads with MiXCR, one entry per CDR3 protein. This table holds some 440,000 distinct CDR3 sequences, 15% to 19% found once. The sequencing input was blood. The receptors were gathered from a woman aged 18 to 35 with Graves' hyperthyroidism.

This sequence joins TRBV4-1 and TRBJ1-5, with D uncertain. Trimming took 3 bases from V and 3 from J, leaving 6 bases between them. There are 13 residues in the CDR3. CDR1 is MGHRA, CDR2 YSYEKL, per germline. The CDR3 is CASSQGINQPQHF. CDR3 coding DNA: TGCGCCAGCAGCCAGGGGATCAATCAGCCCCAGCATTTT.

This clonotype has ten or more counts. The rearrangement joins TRBV7-9 to TRBJ1-1; the D gene is possibly TRBD1 (5 bases). The CDR3 contains 14 residues. V was pared by 7 bases and J by 1 base, with 13 bases between. The V gene's germline CDR1 is SEHNR and CDR2 FQNEAQ (reference sequence). CDR3 loop: CASTPPGPNTEAFF. For the CDR3, the DNA is TGTGCCAGCACCCCCCCGGGGCCGAACACTGAAGCTTTCTTT.

The genes are TRBV2 and TRBJ2-3; D could derive from TRBD1 or TRBD2 (5 bases each). The germline gives CDR1 SNHLY, CDR2 FYNNEI. The CDR3 runs 13 residues. CDR3 nucleotides: TGTGCGACGAGGGGCATTCGCACAGATACGCAGTATTTT. Translating gives CATRGIRTDTQYF.

This clonotype showed up many times. The chain combines TRBV6-9 with TRBJ2-2; D is possibly TRBD2 (6 bases). The CDR3 is made up of 13 amino acids. Trimming shortened V by 3 bases and J by 5 bases, and 7 bases separated the two germline ends. Germline CDR1 reads MNHGY; CDR2 reads SVAAGI. This CDR3 is CASSYAGTGELFF. CDR3 coding DNA: TGTGCCAGCAGTTACGCGGGAACCGGGGAGCTGTTTTTT.

The chain recombines TRBV6-5 with TRBJ1-3; D is unclear. Trimming stripped 0 bases from V and 2 bases from J, with 8 bases between. This CDR3 is built from 15 residues. The V gene's germline CDR1 is MNHEY and CDR2 SVGAGI. The CDR3 DNA follows: TGTGCCAGCAGTTACTCGACATACACTGGAAACACCATATATTTT. It codes for CASSYSTYTGNTIYF.

As for this clonotype: A read error is possible here, since a much larger clone lies one base away. The V gene is TRBV28, the J gene TRBJ1-6; the D gene is possibly TRBD1 (6 bases). Germline values: CDR1 MDHEN, CDR2 SYDVKM. This CDR3 has 14 residues. The CDR3 here is CASSLGAYNSPFHF. In nucleotides, the CDR3 is TGTGCCAGCAGTCTGGGGGCTTATAATTCACCCTTCCACTTT.